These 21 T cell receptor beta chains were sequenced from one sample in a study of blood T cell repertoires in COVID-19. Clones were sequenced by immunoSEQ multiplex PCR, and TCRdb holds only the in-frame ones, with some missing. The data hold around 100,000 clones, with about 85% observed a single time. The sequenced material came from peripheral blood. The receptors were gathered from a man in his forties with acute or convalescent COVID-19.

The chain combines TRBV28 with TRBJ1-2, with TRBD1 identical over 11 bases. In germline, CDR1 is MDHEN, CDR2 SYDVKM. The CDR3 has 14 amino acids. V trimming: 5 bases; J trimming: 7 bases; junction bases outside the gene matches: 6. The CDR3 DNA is TGTGCCAGCAGTCTCGGGACAGGGGGAGGTGGCTACACCTTC. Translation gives CASSLGTGGGGYTF.

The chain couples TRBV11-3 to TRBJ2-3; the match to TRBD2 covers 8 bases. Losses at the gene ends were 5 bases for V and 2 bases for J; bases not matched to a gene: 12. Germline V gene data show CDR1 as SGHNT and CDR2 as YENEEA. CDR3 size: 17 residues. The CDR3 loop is CASSPGTSSHLTDTQYF. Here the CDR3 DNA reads TGTGCCAGCAGCCCAGGGACTAGTTCCCACCTCACAGATACGCAGTATTTT.

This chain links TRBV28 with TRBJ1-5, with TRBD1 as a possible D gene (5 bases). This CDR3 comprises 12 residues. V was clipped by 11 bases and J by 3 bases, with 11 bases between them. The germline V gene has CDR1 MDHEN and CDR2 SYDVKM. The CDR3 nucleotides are TGTGCCTCGGCGGGGACCAATCAGCCCCAGCATTTT. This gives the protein CASAGTNQPQHF.

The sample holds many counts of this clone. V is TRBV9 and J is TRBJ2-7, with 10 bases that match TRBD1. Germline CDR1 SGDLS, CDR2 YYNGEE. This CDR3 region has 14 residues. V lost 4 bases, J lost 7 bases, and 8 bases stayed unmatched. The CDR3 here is CASSSRQGASEQYF. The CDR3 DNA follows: TGTGCCAGCAGCTCCAGACAGGGGGCGAGTGAGCAGTACTTC.

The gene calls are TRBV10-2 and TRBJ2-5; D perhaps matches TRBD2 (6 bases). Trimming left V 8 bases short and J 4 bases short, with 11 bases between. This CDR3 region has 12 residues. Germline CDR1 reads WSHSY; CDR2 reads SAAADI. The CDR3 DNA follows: TGCGCCAGCCTCCGGAGGGGAGAGACCCAGTACTTC. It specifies CASLRRGETQYF.

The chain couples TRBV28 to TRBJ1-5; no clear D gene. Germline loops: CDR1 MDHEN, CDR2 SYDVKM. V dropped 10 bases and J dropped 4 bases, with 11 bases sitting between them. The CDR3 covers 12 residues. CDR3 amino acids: CANGRKNQPQHF. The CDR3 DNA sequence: TGTGCCAACGGGAGGAAAAATCAGCCCCAGCATTTT.

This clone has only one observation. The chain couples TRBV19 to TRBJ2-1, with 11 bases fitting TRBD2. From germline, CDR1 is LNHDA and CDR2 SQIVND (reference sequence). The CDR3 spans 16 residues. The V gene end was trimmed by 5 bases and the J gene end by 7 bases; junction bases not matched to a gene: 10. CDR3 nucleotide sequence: TGTGCCAGTAGTGATAGCGGGAGGGCCGGGAAAAATGAGCAGTTCTTC. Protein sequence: CASSDSGRAGKNEQFF.

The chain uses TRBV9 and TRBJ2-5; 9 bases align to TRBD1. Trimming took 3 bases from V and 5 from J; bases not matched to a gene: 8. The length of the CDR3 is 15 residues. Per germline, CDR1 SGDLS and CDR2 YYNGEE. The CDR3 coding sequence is TGTGCCAGCAGCGACCGACAGGGGGTGGTGGAGACCCAGTACTTC. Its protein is CASSDRQGVVETQYF.

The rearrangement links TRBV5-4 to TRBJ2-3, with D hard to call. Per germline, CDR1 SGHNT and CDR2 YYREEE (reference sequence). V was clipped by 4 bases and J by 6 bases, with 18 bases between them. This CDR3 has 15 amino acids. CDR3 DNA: TGTGCCAGCAGCCCTAACGTAGAGCTCAAGGATACGCAGTATTTT. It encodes CASSPNVELKDTQYF. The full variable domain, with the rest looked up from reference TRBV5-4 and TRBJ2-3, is ETGVTQSPTHLIKTRGQQVTLRCSSQSGHNTVSWYQQALGQGPQFIFQYYREEENGRGNFPPRFSGLQFPNYSSELNVNALELDDSALYLCASSPNVELKDTQYFGPGTRLTVL.

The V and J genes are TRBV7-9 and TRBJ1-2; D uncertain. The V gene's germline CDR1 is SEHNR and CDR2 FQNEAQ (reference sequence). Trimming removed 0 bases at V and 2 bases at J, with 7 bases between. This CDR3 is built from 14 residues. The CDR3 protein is CASSLAPENYGYTF. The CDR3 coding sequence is TGTGCCAGCAGCTTAGCGCCGGAGAACTATGGCTACACCTTC.

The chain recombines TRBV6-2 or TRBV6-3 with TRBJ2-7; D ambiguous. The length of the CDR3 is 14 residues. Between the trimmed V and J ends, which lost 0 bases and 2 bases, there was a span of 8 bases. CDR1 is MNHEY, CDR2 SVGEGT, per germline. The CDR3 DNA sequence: TGTGCCAGCAGTTACTCGAGTGGAGCCTACGAGCAGTACTTC. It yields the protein CASSYSSGAYEQYF.

As DNA, the CDR3 is TGTGCCAGTAGTATGTACAGGGGGGCCTACAATGAGCAGTTCTTC. Amino acids: CASSMYRGAYNEQFF. This chain uses TRBV19 with TRBJ2-1; 8 bases align to TRBD1. Germline CDR1 and CDR2: LNHDA and SQIVND (reference sequence). CDR3 length: 15 residues. V shed 3 bases and J 2 bases; nucleotides not matched to a gene: 3.

CDR3 sequence reads: CASSLEGRGLGMGTEAFF. The DNA of the CDR3 is TGCGCCAGCAGCTTGGAAGGTCGGGGGTTGGGAATGGGCACTGAAGCTTTCTTT. The chain combines TRBV5-1 with TRBJ1-1; D is possibly TRBD1 (5 bases). This CDR3 comprises 18 residues. Trimming pared 0 bases from V and 4 bases from J, leaving 22 bases between. The germline gives CDR1 SGHRS, CDR2 YFSETQ.

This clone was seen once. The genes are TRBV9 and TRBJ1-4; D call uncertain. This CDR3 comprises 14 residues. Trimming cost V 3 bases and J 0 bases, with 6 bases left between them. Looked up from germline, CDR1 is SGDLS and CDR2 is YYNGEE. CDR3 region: CASSALATNEKLFF. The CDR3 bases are TGTGCCAGCAGCGCACTGGCAACTAATGAAAAACTGTTTTTT. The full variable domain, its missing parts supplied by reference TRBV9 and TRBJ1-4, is DSGVTQTPKHLITATGQRVTLRCSPRSGDLSVYWYQQSLDQGLQFLIQYYNGEERAKGNILERFSAQQFPDLHSELNLSSLELGDSALYFCASSALATNEKLFFGSGTQLSVL.

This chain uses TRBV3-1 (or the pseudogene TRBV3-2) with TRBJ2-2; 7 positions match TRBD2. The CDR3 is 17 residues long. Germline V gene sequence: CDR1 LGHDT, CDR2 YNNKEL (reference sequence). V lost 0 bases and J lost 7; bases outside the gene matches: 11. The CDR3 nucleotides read TGTGCCAGCAGCCAAGATTCTAGGTGGGAGGGTAGCGGGGAGCTGTTTTTT. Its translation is CASSQDSRWEGSGELFF.

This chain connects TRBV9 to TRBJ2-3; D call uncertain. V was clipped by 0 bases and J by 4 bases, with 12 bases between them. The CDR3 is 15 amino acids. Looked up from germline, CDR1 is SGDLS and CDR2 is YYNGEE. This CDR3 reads CASSVEIARADTQYF. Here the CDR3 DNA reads TGTGCCAGCAGCGTAGAGATCGCCCGAGCAGATACGCAGTATTTT.

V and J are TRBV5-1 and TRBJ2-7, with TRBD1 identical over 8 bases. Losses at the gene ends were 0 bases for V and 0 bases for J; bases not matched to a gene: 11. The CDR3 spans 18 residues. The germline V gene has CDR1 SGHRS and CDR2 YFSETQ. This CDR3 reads CASSLAYPGQAYSYEQYF. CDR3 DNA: TGCGCCAGCAGCTTGGCTTATCCGGGACAGGCCTACTCCTACGAGCAGTACTTC.

The CDR3 loop reads CANGQAFREYEQYF. DNA for the CDR3: TGTGCCAACGGACAGGCCTTCCGTGAATACGAGCAGTACTTC. V is TRBV2 and J is TRBJ2-7; 7 bases are shared with TRBD1. V was pared by 10 bases and J by 4 bases, with 13 bases of the junction left unmatched. CDR1 and CDR2 from the germline V gene are SNHLY and FYNNEI. The CDR3 totals 14 residues.

Here the CDR3 DNA reads TGTGCCAGCAGTCGGGCTAGCGGGAGGGCATCAGAGACCCAGTACTTC. This translates into CASSRASGRASETQYF. The chain carries TRBV25-1 and TRBJ2-5, with TRBD2 identical over 12 bases. Germline CDR1 MGHDK, CDR2 SYGVNS. The CDR3 totals 16 residues. V shed 5 bases and J 4 bases; nucleotides not matched to a gene: 8.

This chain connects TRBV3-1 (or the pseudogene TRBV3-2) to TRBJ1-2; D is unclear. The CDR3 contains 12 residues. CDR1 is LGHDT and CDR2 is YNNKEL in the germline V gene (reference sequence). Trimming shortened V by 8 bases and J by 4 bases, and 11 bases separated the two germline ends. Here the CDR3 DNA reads TGTGCCAGCCGTGACCGAGGCTATGGCTACACCTTC. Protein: CASRDRGYGYTF.

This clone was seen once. DNA of the CDR3: TGTGCCAGCAGTGAACCGACAGGGGGACCCTACGAGCAGTACTTC. This translates into CASSEPTGGPYEQYF. V usage is TRBV6-1 and J usage is TRBJ2-7; TRBD1 agrees at 9 bases. The junction had 4 bases not matched to a gene; V was cut back by 2 bases and J by 2 bases. The CDR3 has 15 residues. Germline CDR1 MNHNS, CDR2 SASEGT.